One sample yielded the 14 T cell receptor beta chains listed below, sequenced in a study of cytomegalovirus exposure and HLA in healthy donors. PCR was performed using 60 Vbeta and 13 Jbeta primers. Assay used: immunoSEQ multiplex PCR; TCRdb lists only in-frame clones, some missing. The data show more than 60,000 clones, 76% seen once. Material for sequencing was PBMCs. Every receptor here comes from a man between 18 and 35 years old in good health and CMV-seronegative.

The table lists this clone with a count of one. This rearrangement joins TRBV9 to TRBJ1-2; TRBD1 agrees at 7 bases. CDR3 length: 15 amino acids. The trim removed 0 bases at V and 6 bases at J, leaving 8 bases unmatched. Germline loops: CDR1 SGDLS, CDR2 YYNGEE. CDR3 bases: TGTGCCAGCAGCGTAGTCGACAGGGCCATCCATGGCTACACCTTC. Protein: CASSVVDRAIHGYTF.

V gene TRBV6-6 combines with J gene TRBJ2-6, with D perhaps TRBD1 (6 bases). CDR3 length equals 15 residues. Trimming cost V 2 bases and J 1 base, with 6 bases left between them. Looked up from germline, CDR1 is MNHNY and CDR2 is SVGAGI (reference sequence). The CDR3: CASSYQGSGANVLTF. The CDR3, as DNA: TGTGCCAGCAGTTACCAGGGGTCTGGGGCCAACGTCCTGACTTTC.

V usage is TRBV5-4 and J usage is TRBJ2-5; 9 bases are shared with TRBD2. Germline V gene sequence: CDR1 SGHNT, CDR2 YYREEE (reference sequence). With V trimmed by 9 bases and J by 4 bases, 13 bases remained unmatched. The CDR3 totals 15 residues. CDR3 residues: CATARAGGIGETQYF. In nucleotides, the CDR3 is TGTGCCACAGCTCGCGCGGGGGGGATCGGAGAGACCCAGTACTTC. Full variable domain (outside the CDR3, taken from reference TRBV5-4 and TRBJ2-5): ETGVTQSPTHLIKTRGQQVTLRCSSQSGHNTVSWYQQALGQGPQFIFQYYREEENGRGNFPPRFSGLQFPNYSSELNVNALELDDSALYLCATARAGGIGETQYFGPGTRLLVL.

The V gene is TRBV5-6, the J gene TRBJ2-3; 8 bases fit TRBD1. The germline gives CDR1 SGHDT, CDR2 YYEEEE. Losses at the gene ends were 4 bases for V and 2 bases for J; bases not matched to a gene: 6. The CDR3 runs 15 residues. CDR3 sequence: CASSERTGTTDTQYF. The CDR3 coding sequence is TGTGCCAGCAGCGAGCGGACAGGGACCACAGATACGCAGTATTTT.

The V and J genes are TRBV7-9 and TRBJ1-5, with TRBD1 matching 12 bases. V dropped 4 bases and J dropped 5; count of bases not matched to a gene: 6. CDR3 length: 16 amino acids. CDR1 is SEHNR, CDR2 FQNEAQ, per germline (reference sequence). The CDR3 loop is CASSSRDRGPHQPQHF. For the CDR3, the DNA is TGTGCCAGCAGCTCCCGGGACAGGGGGCCCCATCAGCCCCAGCATTTT.

The chain uses TRBV28 and TRBJ2-7; the D is unclear. CDR3 length: 14 amino acids. The germline gives CDR1 MDHEN, CDR2 SYDVKM. V lost 6 bases and J 5 bases, leaving 17 bases between the germline ends. This chain's CDR3 is CASSPLSSTHEQYF. The CDR3 nucleotides read TGTGCCAGCAGCCCCCTTAGCTCCACCCACGAGCAGTACTTC. The whole variable domain, filled in from reference TRBV28 and TRBJ2-7, reads DVKVTQSSRYLVKRTGEKVFLECVQDMDHENMFWYRQDPGLGLRLIYFSYDVKMKEKGDIPEGYSVSREKKERFSLILESASTNQTSMYLCASSPLSSTHEQYFGPGTRLTVT.

This clone has more than one count but fewer than ten. The CDR3 sequence is CASREGSYEKLFF. The DNA for the CDR3 is TGTGCCTCTAGAGAAGGGAGTTATGAAAAACTGTTTTTT. V is TRBV30 and J is TRBJ1-4; D gene ambiguous. V gave up 7 bases and J gave up 6 bases, with 15 bases separating them. CDR1 GTSNPN and CDR2 SVGIG come from the germline V gene (reference sequence). CDR3 length: 13 amino acids.

This clone occurred a few times. The chain employs TRBV5-8 and TRBJ1-5; the match to TRBD1 covers 7 bases. This CDR3 contains 13 residues. From germline, CDR1 is SGHTS and CDR2 YDEGEE. Unmatched junction bases numbered 0, after V lost 0 bases and J lost 6 bases. As DNA, the CDR3 is TGTGCCAGCAGCTTGGACAGGGGTCAGCCCCAGCATTTT. Translated, it gives CASSLDRGQPQHF. Drawing the rest from reference TRBV5-8 and TRBJ1-5, the complete variable domain is EAGVTQSPTHLIKTRGQQATLRCSPISGHTSVYWYQQALGLGLQFLLWYDEGEERNRGNFPPRFSGRQFPNYSSELNVNALELEDSALYLCASSLDRGQPQHFGDGTRLSIL.

Here the CDR3 DNA reads TGTGCCAGCAGCCTCATTAGGAACACTGAAGCTTTCTTT. Amino acid sequence: CASSLIRNTEAFF. The genes are TRBV5-8 and TRBJ1-1; D remains ambiguous. This CDR3 comprises 13 residues. V lost 4 bases, J lost 1 base, and 8 bases lay in between. Germline CDR1 is SGHTS and CDR2 is YDEGEE. The full variable domain, with the rest looked up from reference TRBV5-8 and TRBJ1-1, is EAGVTQSPTHLIKTRGQQATLRCSPISGHTSVYWYQQALGLGLQFLLWYDEGEERNRGNFPPRFSGRQFPNYSSELNVNALELEDSALYLCASSLIRNTEAFFGQGTRLTVV.

This clone was seen once. The gene calls are TRBV4-1 and TRBJ1-5; a possible D gene is TRBD1 (6 bases). Germline V gene data show CDR1 as MGHRA and CDR2 as YSYEKL. The CDR3 loop spans 14 amino acids. Trimming cost V 2 bases and J 6 bases, with 11 bases left between them. The CDR3 bases are TGCGCCAGCAGCCAAAAACAGGGTGGTCAGCCCCAGCATTTT. This translates into CASSQKQGGQPQHF.

This chain uses TRBV5-4 with TRBJ1-1; 7 bases agree with TRBD1. Trimming removed 4 bases from V and 4 bases from J; junction bases left unmatched: 4. Per the germline V gene, CDR1 is SGHNT and CDR2 is YYREEE (reference sequence). This CDR3 is built from 13 residues. This CDR3 is CASSIQGLTEAFF. In DNA, the CDR3 is TGTGCCAGCAGCATACAGGGGCTCACTGAAGCTTTCTTT.

The chain couples TRBV7-6 to TRBJ2-2; TRBD1 matches 9 bases. Unmatched junction bases numbered 9, after V lost 5 bases and J lost 5 bases. This CDR3 is built from 16 residues. Germline V CDR1 and CDR2: SGHVS, FNYEAQ. DNA for the CDR3: TGTGCCAGCAGCAGACAGGGGGGGGAACTAACCGGGGAGCTGTTTTTT. Amino acid sequence: CASSRQGGELTGELFF.

The chain couples TRBV2 to TRBJ2-3; 9 bases fit TRBD2. From germline, CDR1 is SNHLY and CDR2 FYNNEI. V gave up 6 bases and J gave up 0 bases; unmatched junction bases: 4. The CDR3 totals 15 residues. CDR3: CASSSGGPSTDTQYF. The CDR3 DNA reads as TGTGCCAGCAGCAGCGGGGGGCCGAGCACAGATACGCAGTATTTT.

This chain joins TRBV9 and TRBJ2-2; 10 nucleotides match TRBD1. The CDR3 sequence is 15 residues long. V shed 4 bases, J shed 5 bases, and the junction held 5 bases outside the gene matches. The V gene's germline CDR1 is SGDLS and CDR2 YYNGEE. The CDR3 region has the DNA TGTGCCAGCAGCAACCGGGACAGGGGTACCGGGGAGCTGTTTTTT. The encoded protein is CASSNRDRGTGELFF.